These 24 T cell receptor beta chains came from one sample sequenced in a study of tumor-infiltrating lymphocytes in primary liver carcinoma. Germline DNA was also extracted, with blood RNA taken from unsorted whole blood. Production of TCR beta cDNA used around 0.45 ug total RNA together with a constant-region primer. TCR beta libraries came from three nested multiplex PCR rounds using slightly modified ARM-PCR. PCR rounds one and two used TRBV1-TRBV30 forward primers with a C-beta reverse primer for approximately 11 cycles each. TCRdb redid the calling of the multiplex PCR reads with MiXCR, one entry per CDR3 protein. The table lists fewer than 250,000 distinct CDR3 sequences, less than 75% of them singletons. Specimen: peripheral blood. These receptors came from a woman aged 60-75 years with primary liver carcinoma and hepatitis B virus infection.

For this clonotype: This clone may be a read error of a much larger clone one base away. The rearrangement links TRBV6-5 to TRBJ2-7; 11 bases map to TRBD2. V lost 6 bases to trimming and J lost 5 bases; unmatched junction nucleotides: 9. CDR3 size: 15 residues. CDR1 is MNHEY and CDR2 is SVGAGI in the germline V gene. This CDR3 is CASSTRTSGSNEQYF. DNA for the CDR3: TGTGCCAGCAGCACCCGGACTAGCGGGTCCAACGAGCAGTACTTC.

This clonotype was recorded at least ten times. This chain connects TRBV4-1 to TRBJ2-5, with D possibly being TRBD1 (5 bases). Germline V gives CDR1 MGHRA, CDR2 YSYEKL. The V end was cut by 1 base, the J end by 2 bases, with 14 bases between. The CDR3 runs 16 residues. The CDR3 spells CASSQAQGWGQETQYF. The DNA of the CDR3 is TGCGCCAGCAGCCAAGCTCAGGGTTGGGGTCAAGAGACCCAGTACTTC.

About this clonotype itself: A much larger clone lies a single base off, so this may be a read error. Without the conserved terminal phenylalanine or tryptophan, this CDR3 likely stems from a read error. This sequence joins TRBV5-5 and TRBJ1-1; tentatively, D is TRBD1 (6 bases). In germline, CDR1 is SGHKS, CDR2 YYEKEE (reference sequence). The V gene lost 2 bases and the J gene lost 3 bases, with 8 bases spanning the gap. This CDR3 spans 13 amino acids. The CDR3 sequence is CASSLQGYTEAFL. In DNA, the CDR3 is TGTGCCAGCAGCTTACAGGGATACACTGAAGCTTTCCTT.

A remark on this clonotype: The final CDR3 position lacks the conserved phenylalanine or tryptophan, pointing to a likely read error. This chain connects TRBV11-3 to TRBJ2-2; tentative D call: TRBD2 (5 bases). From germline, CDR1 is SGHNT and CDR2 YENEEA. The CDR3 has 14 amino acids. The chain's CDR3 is CSSSLEGPAGELFS. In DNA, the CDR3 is TGTTCCAGCAGCTTAGAGGGTCCCGCCGGGGAGCTGTTTTCT.

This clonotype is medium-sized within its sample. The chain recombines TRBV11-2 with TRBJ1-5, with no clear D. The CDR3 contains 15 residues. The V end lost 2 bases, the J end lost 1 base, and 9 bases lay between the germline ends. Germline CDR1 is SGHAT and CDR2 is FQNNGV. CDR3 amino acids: CASSLFGVSNQPQHF. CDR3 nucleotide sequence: TGTGCCAGCAGCTTATTTGGGGTCAGCAATCAGCCCCAGCATTTT.

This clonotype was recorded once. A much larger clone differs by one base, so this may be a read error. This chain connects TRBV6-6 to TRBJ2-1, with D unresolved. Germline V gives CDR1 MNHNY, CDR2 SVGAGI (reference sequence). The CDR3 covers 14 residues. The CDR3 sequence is CASMVDFVIHEQSF. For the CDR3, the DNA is TGTGCCAGCATGGTAGACTTCGTAATCCATGAGCAGTCCTTC.

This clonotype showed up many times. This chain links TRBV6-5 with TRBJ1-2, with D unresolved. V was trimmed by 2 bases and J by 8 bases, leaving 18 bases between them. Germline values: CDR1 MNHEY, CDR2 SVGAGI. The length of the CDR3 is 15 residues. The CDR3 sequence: CASSYGRPGRIGYTF. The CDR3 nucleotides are TGTGCCAGCAGTTACGGCCGACCGGGTAGAATCGGCTACACCTTC.

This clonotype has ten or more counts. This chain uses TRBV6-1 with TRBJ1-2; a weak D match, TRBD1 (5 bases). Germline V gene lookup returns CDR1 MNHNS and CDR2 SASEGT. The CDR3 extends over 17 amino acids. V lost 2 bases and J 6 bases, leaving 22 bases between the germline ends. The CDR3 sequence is CASSEIGIGRGVNGYTF. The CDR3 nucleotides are TGTGCCAGCAGTGAAATCGGGATCGGGAGGGGAGTCAATGGCTACACCTTC.

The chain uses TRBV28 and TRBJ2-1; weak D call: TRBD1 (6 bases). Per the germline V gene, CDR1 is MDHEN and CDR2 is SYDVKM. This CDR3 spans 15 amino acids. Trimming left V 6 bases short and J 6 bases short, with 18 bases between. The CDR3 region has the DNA TGTGCCAGCAGGTACCCCGGGACACCTTCCAATGAGCAGTTCTTC. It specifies CASRYPGTPSNEQFF.

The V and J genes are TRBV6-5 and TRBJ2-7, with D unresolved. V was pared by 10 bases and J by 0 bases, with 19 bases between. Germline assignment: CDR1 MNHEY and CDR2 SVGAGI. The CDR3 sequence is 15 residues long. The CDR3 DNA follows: TGTGCCAACAGCATATACCCTATAGGCTCCTACGAGCAGTACTTC. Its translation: CANSIYPIGSYEQYF.

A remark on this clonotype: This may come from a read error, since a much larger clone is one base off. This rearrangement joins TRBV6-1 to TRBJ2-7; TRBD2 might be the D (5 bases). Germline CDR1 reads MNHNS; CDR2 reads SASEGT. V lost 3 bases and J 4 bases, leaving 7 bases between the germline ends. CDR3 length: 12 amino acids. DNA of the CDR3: TGTGCCAGCAGTGATGAGGGTTACGAGCAGTACTTC. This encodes CASSDEGYEQYF.

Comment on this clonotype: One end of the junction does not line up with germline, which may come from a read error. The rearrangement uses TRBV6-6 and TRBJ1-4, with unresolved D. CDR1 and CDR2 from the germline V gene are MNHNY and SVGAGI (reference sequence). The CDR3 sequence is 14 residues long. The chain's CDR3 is CASSYVRGGEKLFF. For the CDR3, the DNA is TGCGCCAGCAGTTACGTGCGGGGAGGTGAAAAACTGTTTTTT.

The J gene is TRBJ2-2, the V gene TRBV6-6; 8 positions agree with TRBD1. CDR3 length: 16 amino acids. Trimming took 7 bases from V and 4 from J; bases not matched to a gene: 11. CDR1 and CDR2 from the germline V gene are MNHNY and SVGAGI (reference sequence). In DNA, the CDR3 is TGTGCCAGCAAGGACAGGGTCCGACTGAGCACCGGGGAGCTGTTTTTT. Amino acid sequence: CASKDRVRLSTGELFF.

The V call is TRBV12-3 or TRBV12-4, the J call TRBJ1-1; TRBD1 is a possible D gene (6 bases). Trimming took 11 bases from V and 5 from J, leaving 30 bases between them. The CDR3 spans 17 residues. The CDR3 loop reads CAELPKGDGLVTTEAFF. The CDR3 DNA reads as TGTGCCGAACTTCCCAAGGGGGATGGTCTGGTGACTACTGAAGCTTTCTTT.

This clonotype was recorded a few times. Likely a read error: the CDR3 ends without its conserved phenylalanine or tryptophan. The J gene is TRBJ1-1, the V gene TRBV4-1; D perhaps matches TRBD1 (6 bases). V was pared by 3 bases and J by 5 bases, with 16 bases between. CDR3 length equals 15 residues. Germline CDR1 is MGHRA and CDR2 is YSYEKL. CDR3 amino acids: CASSHTQGGRTEAFL. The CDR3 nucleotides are TGCGCCAGCAGCCACACACAGGGCGGCCGGACTGAAGCTTTCTTG.

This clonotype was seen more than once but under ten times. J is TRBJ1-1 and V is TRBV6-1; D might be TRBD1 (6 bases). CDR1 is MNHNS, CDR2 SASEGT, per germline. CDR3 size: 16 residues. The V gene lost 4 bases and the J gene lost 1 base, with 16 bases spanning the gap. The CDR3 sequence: CASSALGGVQNTEAFF. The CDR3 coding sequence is TGTGCCAGCAGTGCCCTGGGGGGCGTACAGAACACTGAAGCTTTCTTT.

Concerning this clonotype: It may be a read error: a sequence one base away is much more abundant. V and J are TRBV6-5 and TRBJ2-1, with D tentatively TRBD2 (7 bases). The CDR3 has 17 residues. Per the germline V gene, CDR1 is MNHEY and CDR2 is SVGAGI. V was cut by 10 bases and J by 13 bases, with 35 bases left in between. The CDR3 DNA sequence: TGTGCCAACAGACGGGACAACAGCGGGACCGGATACCCTGTCCAGTTCTTC. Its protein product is CANRRDNSGTGYPVQFF.

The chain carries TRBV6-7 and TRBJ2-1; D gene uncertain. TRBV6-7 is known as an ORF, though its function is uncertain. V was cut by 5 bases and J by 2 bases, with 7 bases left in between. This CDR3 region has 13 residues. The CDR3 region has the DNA TGTGCCAGCAGTCACGCACCCTACAATGAGCAGTTCTTC. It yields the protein CASSHAPYNEQFF.

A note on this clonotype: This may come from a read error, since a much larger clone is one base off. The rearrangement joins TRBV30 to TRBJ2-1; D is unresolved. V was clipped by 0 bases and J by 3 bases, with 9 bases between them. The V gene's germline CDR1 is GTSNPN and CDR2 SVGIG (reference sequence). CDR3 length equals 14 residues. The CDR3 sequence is CAWSVGSFYNEQFF. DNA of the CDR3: TGTGCCTGGAGTGTCGGCAGCTTCTACAATGAGCAGTTCTTC.

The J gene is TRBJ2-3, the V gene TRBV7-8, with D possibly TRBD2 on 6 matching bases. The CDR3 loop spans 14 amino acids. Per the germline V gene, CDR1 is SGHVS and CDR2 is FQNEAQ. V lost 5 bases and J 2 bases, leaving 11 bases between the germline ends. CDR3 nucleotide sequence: TGTGCCAGCAGCATTAGCGGATACACAGATACGCAGTATTTT. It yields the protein CASSISGYTDTQYF.

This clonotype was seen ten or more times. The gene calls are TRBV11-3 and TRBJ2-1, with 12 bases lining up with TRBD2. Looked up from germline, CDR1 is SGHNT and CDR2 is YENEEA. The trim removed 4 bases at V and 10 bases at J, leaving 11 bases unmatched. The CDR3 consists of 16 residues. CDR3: CASSSELAGGPQEQFF. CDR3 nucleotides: TGTGCCAGCAGCTCGGAGCTAGCGGGAGGGCCACAAGAGCAGTTCTTC.

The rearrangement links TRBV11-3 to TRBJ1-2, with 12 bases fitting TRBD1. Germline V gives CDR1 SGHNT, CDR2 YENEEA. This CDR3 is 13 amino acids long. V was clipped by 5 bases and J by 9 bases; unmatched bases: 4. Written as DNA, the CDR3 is TGTGCCAGCAGCCCCGGGACAGGGGGCAGCTACACCTTC. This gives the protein CASSPGTGGSYTF.

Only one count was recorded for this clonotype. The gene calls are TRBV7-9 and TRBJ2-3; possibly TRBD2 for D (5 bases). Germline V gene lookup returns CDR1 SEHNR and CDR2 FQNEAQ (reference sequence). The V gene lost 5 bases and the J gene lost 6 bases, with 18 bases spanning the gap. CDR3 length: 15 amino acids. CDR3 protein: CASSPRGTYTDTQYF. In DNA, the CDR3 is TGTGCCAGCAGCCCCCGGGGTACATACACTGATACGCAGTATTTT. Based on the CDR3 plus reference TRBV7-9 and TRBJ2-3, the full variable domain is DTGVSQNPRHKITKRGQNVTFRCDPISEHNRLYWYRQTLGQGPEFLTYFQNEAQLEKSRLLSDRFSAERPKGSFSTLEIQRTEQGDSAMYLCASSPRGTYTDTQYFGPGTRLTVL.

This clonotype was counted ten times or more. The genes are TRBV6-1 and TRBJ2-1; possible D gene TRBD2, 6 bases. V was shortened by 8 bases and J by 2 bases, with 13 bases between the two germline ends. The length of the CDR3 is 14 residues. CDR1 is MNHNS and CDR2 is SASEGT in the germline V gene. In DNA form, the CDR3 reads TGTGCCAGCCACCTAGGGACTGCCTACAATGAGCAGTTCTTC. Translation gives CASHLGTAYNEQFF.